The 4 T cell receptor beta chains given below trace back to one sample, sequenced in a study of CD8+ T cells in alopecia areata. After isolation, RNA underwent reverse transcription to generate cDNA as the sequencing template. Measured with immunoSEQ multiplex PCR; TCRdb has only the in-frame clones, and not every one. Of 95,000 to 150,000 clones detected, over 60% appear once; the ten largest clones hold under 7.5%. Stated treatment: oral pan-JAK inhibitor, 5-10 mg twice daily. The sequencing here drew on CD4+ T cells sorted from blood, taken at week 4, from a patient treated with tofacitinib. These receptors came from a human donor with alopecia areata.

This chain joins TRBV14 and TRBJ2-1, with 12 bases aligning to TRBD2. The CDR3 has 15 residues. The germline gives CDR1 SGHDN, CDR2 FVKESK. The V gene end was trimmed by 5 bases and the J gene end by 7 bases; junction bases not matched to a gene: 6. CDR3 nucleotides: TGTGCCAGCAGCGGGAGACTAGCGGGAGAAAATGAGCAGTTCTTC. Residues: CASSGRLAGENEQFF.

This clone has only a few counts. DNA of the CDR3: TGTGCCAGCAGCGAAAAGCGGGAGGTCTACAATGAGCAGTTCTTC. This codes for CASSEKREVYNEQFF. The chain carries TRBV7-9 and TRBJ2-1; 9 nucleotides line up with TRBD2. CDR1 and CDR2 (germline): SEHNR, FQNEAQ (reference sequence). V gave up 5 bases and J gave up 3 bases; unmatched junction bases: 5. This CDR3 has 15 amino acids.

This clone was recorded at least ten times. The chain uses TRBV2 and TRBJ2-3, with a possible D match to TRBD2 (6 bases). The CDR3 is 14 amino acids. The germline gives CDR1 SNHLY, CDR2 FYNNEI. Deletions cut 8 bases from V and 3 bases from J, with 15 bases between. The DNA for the CDR3 is TGTGCCAGCGGACGGGAGAGTGGGACAGATACGCAGTATTTT. Its translation is CASGRESGTDTQYF.

This clone was detected ten times or more. The rearrangement joins TRBV7-9 to TRBJ2-3; the match to TRBD1 covers 7 bases. CDR1 is SEHNR, CDR2 FQNEAQ, per germline (reference sequence). The CDR3 is 16 residues long. J was trimmed by 2 bases and V by 4 bases; bases with no gene match: 9. Here the CDR3 reads CASSSRQGRNTDTQYF. In nucleotides, the CDR3 is TGTGCCAGCAGCTCCAGACAGGGCAGAAACACAGATACGCAGTATTTT.